The clone carrying this TCR beta chain occurred once. The sample belongs to a study of blood T cell repertoires in COVID-19. Study-wide context: The samples span acute and convalescent COVID-19 from the United States, Italy and Spain. T cells, B-cell-depleted T cells, or PBMCs supplied cDNA or gDNA.

Methods used by the authors: Amplification from reference gene primers served as the basis for estimated nucleated cell counts. The assay was immunoSEQ multiplex PCR, and TCRdb's table has in-frame clones only and misses some. The D gene and trimming were derived from the DNA, and the V and J assignments and clone size from that table. In the table there are tens of thousands of clones, approximately 80% of which are singletons. There are 13 residues in the CDR3. The J segment lost 6 bases and the V segment lost 11 bases, leaving 11 bases of the junction unmatched. Germline V gene data show CDR1 as SGHTA and CDR2 as FQGNSA.

Sequenced: peripheral blood. V and J are TRBV7-2 and TRBJ2-7; 9 bases agree with TRBD2. The clonotype was recovered from a woman in her 70s with acute or convalescent COVID-19. CDR3 bases: TGTGCCGGAGTAGCGGGAGACGGGGCCGAGCAGTACTTC. Protein: CAGVAGDGAEQYF.